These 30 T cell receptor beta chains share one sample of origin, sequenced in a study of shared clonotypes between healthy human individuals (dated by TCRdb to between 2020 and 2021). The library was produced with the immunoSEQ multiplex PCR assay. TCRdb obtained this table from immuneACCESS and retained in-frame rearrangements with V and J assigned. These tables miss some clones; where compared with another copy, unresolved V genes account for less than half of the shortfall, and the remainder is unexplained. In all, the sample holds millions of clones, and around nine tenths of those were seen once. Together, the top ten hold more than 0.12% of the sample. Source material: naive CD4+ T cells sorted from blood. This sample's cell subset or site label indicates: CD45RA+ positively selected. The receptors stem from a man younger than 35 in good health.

CDR3 nucleotides: TGCGCCAGCAGCCCAAGTTCTGGGGGCGAGGAGACCCAGTACTTC. Translated: CASSPSSGGEETQYF. This chain connects TRBV5-1 to TRBJ2-5; tentatively, D is TRBD1 (6 bases). This CDR3 is built from 15 residues. Trimming shortened V by 4 bases and J by 5 bases, and 18 bases separated the two germline ends. Per germline, CDR1 SGHRS and CDR2 YFSETQ.

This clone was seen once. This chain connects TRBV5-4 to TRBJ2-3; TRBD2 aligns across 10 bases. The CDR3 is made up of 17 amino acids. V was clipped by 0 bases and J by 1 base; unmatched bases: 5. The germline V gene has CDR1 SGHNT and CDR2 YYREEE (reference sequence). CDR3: CASSLEGSGGRTDTQYF. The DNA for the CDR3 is TGTGCCAGCAGCTTGGAGGGTAGCGGGGGGCGCACAGATACGCAGTATTTT.

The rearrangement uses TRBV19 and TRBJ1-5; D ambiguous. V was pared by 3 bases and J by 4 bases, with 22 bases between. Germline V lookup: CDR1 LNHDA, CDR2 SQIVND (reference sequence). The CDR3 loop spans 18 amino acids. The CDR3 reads CASSIPTRVPSKNQPQHF. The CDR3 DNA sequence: TGTGCCAGTAGTATTCCCACAAGGGTACCTAGTAAGAATCAGCCCCAGCATTTT.

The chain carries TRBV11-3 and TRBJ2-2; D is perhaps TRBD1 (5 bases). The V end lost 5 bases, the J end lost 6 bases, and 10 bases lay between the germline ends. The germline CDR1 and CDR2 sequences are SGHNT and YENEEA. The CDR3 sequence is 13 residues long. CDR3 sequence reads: CASSAGRAGELFF. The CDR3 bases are TGTGCCAGCAGCGCCGGCAGGGCCGGGGAGCTGTTTTTT.

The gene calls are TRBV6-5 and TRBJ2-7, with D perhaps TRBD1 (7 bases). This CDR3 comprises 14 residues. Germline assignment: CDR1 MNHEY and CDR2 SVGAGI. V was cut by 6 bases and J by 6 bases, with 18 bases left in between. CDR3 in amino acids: CASSRGTEGAEQYF. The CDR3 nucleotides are TGTGCCAGCAGCCGCGGGACAGAGGGAGCCGAGCAGTACTTC.

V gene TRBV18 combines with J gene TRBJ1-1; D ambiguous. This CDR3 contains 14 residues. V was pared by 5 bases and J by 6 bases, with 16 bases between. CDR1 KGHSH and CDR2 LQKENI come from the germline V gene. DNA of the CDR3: TGTGCCAGCTCAAAGGGCCTCCGAGGCGCTGAAGCTTTCTTT. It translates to CASSKGLRGAEAFF.

The CDR3 DNA reads TGCAGCGTTGAGTCGGGACTAGCGGCGGAGACCCAGTACTTC. Amino acid sequence: CSVESGLAAETQYF. The chain carries TRBV29-1 and TRBJ2-5, with 11 bases that match TRBD2. This CDR3 contains 14 residues. J lost 5 bases, V lost 3 bases, and 5 bases had no gene match. Germline V gene data show CDR1 as SQVTM and CDR2 as ANQGSEA.

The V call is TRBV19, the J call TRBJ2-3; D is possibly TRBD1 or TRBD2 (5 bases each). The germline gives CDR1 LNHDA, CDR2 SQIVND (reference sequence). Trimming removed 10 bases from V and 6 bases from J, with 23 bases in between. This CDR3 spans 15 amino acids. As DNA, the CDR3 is TGTGCCACCCCAGTGACTCCGAGGGACGAGGATACGCAGTATTTT. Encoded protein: CATPVTPRDEDTQYF.

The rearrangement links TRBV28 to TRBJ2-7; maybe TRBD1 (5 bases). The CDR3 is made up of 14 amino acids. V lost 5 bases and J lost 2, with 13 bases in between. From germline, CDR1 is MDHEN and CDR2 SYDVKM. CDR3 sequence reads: CASSRRQRPYEQYF. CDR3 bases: TGTGCCAGCAGTCGACGACAGCGACCCTACGAGCAGTACTTC. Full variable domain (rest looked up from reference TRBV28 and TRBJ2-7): DVKVTQSSRYLVKRTGEKVFLECVQDMDHENMFWYRQDPGLGLRLIYFSYDVKMKEKGDIPEGYSVSREKKERFSLILESASTNQTSMYLCASSRRQRPYEQYFGPGTRLTVT.

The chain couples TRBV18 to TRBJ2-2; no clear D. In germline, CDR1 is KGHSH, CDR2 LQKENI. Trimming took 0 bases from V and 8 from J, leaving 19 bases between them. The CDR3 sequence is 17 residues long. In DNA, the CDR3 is TGTGCCAGCTCACCACCCAACAGAGCCTCGTCAGAAGGGGAGCTGTTTTTT. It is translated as CASSPPNRASSEGELFF.

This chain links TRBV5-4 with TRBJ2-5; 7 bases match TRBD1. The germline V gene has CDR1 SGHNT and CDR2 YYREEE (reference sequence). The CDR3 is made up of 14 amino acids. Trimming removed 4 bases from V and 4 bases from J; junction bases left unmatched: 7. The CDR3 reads CASSPRTGGETQYF. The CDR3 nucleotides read TGTGCCAGCAGCCCACGGACAGGAGGAGAGACCCAGTACTTC.

As DNA, the CDR3 is TGTGCCAGCAACTCCCCAGGGGGGGTTGAAAAACTGTTTTTT. Its protein is CASNSPGGVEKLFF. The chain employs TRBV2 and TRBJ1-4; 7 positions agree with TRBD1. CDR1 is SNHLY, CDR2 FYNNEI, per germline. This CDR3 spans 14 amino acids. After removal of 7 bases from V and 7 bases from J, the junction contained 9 bases not matched to a gene.

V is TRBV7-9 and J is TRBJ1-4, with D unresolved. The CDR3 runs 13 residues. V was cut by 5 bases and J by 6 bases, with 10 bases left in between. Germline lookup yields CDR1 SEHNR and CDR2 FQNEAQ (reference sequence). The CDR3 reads CASSLDSYEKLFF. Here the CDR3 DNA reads TGTGCCAGCAGCCTGGACTCTTATGAAAAACTGTTTTTT.

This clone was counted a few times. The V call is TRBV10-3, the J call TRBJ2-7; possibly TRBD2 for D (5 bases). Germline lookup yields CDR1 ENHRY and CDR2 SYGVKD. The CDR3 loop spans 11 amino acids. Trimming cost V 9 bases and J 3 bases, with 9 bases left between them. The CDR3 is CAITRGYEQYF. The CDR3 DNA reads TGTGCCATTACCCGGGGCTACGAGCAGTACTTC.

CDR3 DNA sequence: TGTGCCACGCAACAGGGGGCAGATACGCAGTATTTT. This sequence encodes CATQQGADTQYF. This chain joins TRBV10-3 and TRBJ2-3; 8 nucleotides align to TRBD1. CDR3 length: 12 residues. Germline V gene lookup returns CDR1 ENHRY and CDR2 SYGVKD. The ends lost 10 bases at V and 4 bases at J; junction bases unmatched: 4.

This CDR3 reads CASSQGAGNNYGYTF. The DNA for the CDR3 is TGCGCCAGCAGCCAAGGTGCAGGTAATAACTATGGCTACACCTTC. This sequence joins TRBV4-3 and TRBJ1-2; D remains ambiguous. Germline V lookup: CDR1 LGHNA, CDR2 YSLEER. The CDR3 has 15 residues. V dropped 1 base and J dropped 1 base, with 10 bases sitting between them.

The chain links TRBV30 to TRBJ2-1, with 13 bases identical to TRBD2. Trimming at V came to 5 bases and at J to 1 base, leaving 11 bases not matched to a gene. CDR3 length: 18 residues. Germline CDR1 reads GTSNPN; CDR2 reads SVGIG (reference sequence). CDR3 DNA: TGTGCCTGGTCACGGACTAGCGGGAGATCCACTTCCTACAATGAGCAGTTCTTC. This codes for CAWSRTSGRSTSYNEQFF.

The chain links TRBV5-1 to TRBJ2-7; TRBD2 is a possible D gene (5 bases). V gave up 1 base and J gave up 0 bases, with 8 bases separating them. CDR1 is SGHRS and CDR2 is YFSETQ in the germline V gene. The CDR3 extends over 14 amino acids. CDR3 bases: TGCGCCAGCAGCTTGAGCGGAGACTCCTACGAGCAGTACTTC. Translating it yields CASSLSGDSYEQYF.

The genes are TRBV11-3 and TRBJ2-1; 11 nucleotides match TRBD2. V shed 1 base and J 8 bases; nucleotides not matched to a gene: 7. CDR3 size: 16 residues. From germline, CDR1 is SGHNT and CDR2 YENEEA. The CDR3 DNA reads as TGTGCCAGCAGCTTAGGGGCTAGCGGGGGGTTGGATGAGCAGTTCTTC. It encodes CASSLGASGGLDEQFF.

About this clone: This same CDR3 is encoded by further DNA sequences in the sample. The CDR3 bases are TGTGCCAGCAGCTTGATGGGACTTGGATACAATGAGCAGTTCTTC. It yields the protein CASSLMGLGYNEQFF. The chain joins TRBV5-4 to TRBJ2-1, with D possibly being TRBD2 (6 bases). The germline V gene encodes CDR1 SGHNT and CDR2 YYREEE (reference sequence). V was pared by 1 base and J by 4 bases, with 12 bases between. There are 15 residues in the CDR3.

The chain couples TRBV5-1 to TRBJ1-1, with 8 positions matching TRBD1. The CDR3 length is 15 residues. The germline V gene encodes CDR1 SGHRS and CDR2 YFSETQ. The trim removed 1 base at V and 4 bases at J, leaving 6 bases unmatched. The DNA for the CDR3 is TGCGCCAGCAGCTTGCAGGGCCAGGGGGCCACTGAAGCTTTCTTT. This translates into CASSLQGQGATEAFF.

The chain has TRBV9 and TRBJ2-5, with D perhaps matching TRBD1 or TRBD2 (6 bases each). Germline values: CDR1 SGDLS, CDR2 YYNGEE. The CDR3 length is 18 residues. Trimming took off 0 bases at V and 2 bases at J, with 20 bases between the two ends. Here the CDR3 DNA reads TGTGCCAGCAGCGTAGGACTAGTGGGGGCCTGGGGGCAAGAGACCCAGTACTTC. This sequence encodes CASSVGLVGAWGQETQYF. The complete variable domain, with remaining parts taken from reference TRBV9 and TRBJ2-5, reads DSGVTQTPKHLITATGQRVTLRCSPRSGDLSVYWYQQSLDQGLQFLIQYYNGEERAKGNILERFSAQQFPDLHSELNLSSLELGDSALYFCASSVGLVGAWGQETQYFGPGTRLLVL.

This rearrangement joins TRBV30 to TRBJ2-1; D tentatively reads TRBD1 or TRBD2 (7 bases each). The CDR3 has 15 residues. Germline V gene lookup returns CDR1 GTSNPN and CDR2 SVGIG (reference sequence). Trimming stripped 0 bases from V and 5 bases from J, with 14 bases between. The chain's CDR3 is CAWSVRRGGNNEQFF. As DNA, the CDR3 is TGTGCCTGGAGTGTACGCAGGGGGGGGAACAATGAGCAGTTCTTC.

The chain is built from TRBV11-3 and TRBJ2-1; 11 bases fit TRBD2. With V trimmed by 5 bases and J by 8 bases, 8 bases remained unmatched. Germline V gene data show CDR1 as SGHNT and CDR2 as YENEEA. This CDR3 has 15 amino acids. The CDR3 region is CASSPRLAGKDEQFF. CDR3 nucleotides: TGTGCCAGCAGCCCCCGACTAGCGGGGAAGGATGAGCAGTTCTTC. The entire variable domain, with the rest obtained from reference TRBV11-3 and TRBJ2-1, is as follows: EAGVVQSPRYKIIEKKQPVAFWCNPISGHNTLYWYLQNLGQGPELLIRYENEEAVDDSQLPKDRFSAERLKGVDSTLKIQPAELGDSAVYLCASSPRLAGKDEQFFGPGTRLTVL.

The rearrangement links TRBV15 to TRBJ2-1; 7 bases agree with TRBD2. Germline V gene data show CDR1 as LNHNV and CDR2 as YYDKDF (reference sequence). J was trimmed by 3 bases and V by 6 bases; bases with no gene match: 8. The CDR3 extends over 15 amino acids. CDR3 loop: CATRRGGGDYNEQFF. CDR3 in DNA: TGTGCCACCAGGAGGGGCGGGGGTGACTACAATGAGCAGTTCTTC.

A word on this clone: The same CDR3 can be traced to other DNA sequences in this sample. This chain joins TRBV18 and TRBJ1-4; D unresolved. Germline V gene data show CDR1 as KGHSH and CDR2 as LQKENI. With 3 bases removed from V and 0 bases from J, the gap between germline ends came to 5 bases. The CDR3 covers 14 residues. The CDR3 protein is CASSPTATNEKLFF. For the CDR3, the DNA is TGTGCCAGCTCACCGACCGCAACTAATGAAAAACTGTTTTTT.

As DNA, the CDR3 is TGTGCCAGCAGCTTGGGACAGGGAGGCTCCTACGAGCAGTACTTC. This translates into CASSLGQGGSYEQYF. The rearrangement uses TRBV5-5 and TRBJ2-7, with D possibly matching TRBD1 (7 bases). The CDR3 length is 15 residues. The germline V gene has CDR1 SGHKS and CDR2 YYEKEE (reference sequence). Trimming took 0 bases from V and 0 from J, leaving 10 bases between them.

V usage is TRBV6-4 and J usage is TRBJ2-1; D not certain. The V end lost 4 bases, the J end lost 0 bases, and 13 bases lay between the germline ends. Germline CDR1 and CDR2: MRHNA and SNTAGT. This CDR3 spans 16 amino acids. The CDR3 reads CASSVLGASSYNEQFF. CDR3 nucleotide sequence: TGTGCCAGCAGTGTGCTGGGCGCAAGCTCCTACAATGAGCAGTTCTTC.

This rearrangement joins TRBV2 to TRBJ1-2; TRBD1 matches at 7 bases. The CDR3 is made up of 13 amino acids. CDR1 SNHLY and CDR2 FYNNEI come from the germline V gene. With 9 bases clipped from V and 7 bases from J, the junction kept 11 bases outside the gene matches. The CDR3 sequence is CAREGQVGGGYTF. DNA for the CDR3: TGTGCCAGGGAAGGACAGGTCGGGGGTGGCTACACCTTC. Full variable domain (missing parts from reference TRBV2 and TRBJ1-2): EPEVTQTPSHQVTQMGQEVILRCVPISNHLYFYWYRQILGQKVEFLVSFYNNEISEKSEIFDDQFSVERPDGSNFTLKIRSTKLEDSAMYFCAREGQVGGGYTFGSGTRLTVV.

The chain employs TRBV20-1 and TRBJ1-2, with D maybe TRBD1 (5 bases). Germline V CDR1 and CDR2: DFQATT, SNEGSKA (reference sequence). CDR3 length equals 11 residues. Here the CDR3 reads CGRIRGSGYTF. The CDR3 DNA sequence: TGCGGAAGAATTAGGGGATCTGGCTACACCTTC.